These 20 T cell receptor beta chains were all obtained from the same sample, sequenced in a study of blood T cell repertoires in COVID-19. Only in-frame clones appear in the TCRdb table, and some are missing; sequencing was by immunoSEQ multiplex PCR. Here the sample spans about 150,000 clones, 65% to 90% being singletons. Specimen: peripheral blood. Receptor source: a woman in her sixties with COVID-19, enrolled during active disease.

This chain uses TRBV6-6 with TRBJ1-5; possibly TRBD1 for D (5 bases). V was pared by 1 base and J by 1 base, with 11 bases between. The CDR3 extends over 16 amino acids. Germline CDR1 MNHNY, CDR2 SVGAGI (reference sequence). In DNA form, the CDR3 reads TGTGCCAGCAGTTACTGGATGACAGAGAGCAATCAGCCCCAGCATTTT. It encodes CASSYWMTESNQPQHF.

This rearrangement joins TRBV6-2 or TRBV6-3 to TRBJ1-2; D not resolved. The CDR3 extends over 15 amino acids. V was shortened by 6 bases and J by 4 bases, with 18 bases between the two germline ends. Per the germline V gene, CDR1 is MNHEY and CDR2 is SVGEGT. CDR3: CASSTSGRSGYGYTF. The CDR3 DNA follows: TGTGCCAGCAGCACTTCAGGCAGGTCAGGCTATGGCTACACCTTC.

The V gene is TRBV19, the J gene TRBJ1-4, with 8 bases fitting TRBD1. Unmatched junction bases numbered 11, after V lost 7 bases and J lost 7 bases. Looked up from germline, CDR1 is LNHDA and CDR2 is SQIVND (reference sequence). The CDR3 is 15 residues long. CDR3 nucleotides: TGTGCCAGTACCCTAAGGGGACAGGTTACTGAAAAACTGTTTTTT. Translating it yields CASTLRGQVTEKLFF. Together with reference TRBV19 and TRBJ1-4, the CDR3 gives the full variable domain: DGGITQSPKYLFRKEGQNVTLSCEQNLNHDAMYWYRQDPGQGLRLIYYSQIVNDFQKGDIAEGYSVSREKKESFPLTVTSAQKNPTAFYLCASTLRGQVTEKLFFGSGTQLSVL.

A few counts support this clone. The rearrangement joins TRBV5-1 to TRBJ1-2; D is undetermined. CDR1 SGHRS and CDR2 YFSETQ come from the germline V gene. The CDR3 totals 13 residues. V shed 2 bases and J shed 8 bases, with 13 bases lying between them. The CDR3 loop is CASSLGGSGGYTF. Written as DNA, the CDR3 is TGCGCCAGCAGCTTAGGAGGGTCGGGAGGCTACACCTTC.

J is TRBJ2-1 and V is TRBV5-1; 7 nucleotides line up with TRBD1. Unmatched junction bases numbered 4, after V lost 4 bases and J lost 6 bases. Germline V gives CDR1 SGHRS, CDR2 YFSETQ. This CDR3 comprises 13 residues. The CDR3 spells CASSLYRGNEQFF. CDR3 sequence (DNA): TGCGCCAGCAGCCTGTACAGGGGCAATGAGCAGTTCTTC.

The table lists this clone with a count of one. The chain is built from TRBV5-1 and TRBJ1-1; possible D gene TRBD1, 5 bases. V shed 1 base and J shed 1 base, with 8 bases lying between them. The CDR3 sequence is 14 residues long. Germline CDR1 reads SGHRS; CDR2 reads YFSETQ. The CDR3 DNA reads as TGCGCCAGCAGCTTGTTTCAGGGGAACACTGAAGCTTTCTTT. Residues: CASSLFQGNTEAFF.

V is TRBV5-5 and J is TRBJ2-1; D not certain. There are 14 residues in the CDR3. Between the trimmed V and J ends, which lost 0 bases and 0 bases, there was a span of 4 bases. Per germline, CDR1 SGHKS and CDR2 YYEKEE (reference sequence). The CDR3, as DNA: TGTGCCAGCAGCTTGGAGAGCTCCTACAATGAGCAGTTCTTC. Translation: CASSLESSYNEQFF. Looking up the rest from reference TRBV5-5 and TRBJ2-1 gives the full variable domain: DAGVTQSPTHLIKTRGQQVTLRCSPISGHKSVSWYQQVLGQGPQFIFQYYEKEERGRGNFPDRFSARQFPNYSSELNVNALLLGDSALYLCASSLESSYNEQFFGPGTRLTVL.

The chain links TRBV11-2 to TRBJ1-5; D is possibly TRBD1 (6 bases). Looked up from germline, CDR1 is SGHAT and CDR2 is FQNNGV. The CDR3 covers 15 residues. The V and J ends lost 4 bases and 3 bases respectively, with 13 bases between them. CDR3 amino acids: CASSWGGQSNQPQHF. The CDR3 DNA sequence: TGTGCCAGCAGCTGGGGGGGGCAGTCCAATCAGCCCCAGCATTTT.

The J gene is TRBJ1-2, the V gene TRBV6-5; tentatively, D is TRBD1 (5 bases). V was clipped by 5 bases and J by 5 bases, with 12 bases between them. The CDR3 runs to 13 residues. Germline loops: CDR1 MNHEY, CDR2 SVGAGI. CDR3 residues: CASSLFGGYGYTF. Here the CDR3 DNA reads TGTGCCAGCAGTCTATTCGGGGGATATGGCTACACCTTC.

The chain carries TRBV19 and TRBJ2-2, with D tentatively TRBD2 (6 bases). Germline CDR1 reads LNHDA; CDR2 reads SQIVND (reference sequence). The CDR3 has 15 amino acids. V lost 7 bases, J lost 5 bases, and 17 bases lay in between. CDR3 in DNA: TGTGCCAGTACCCCCCGTGGGGGGAGAACCGGGGAGCTGTTTTTT. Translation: CASTPRGGRTGELFF. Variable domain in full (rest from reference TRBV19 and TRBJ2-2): DGGITQSPKYLFRKEGQNVTLSCEQNLNHDAMYWYRQDPGQGLRLIYYSQIVNDFQKGDIAEGYSVSREKKESFPLTVTSAQKNPTAFYLCASTPRGGRTGELFFGEGSRLTVL.

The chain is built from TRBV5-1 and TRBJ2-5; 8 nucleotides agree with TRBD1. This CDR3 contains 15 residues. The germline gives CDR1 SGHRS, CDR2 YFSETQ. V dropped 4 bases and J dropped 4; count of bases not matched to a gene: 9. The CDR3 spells CASSPPGQGGETQYF. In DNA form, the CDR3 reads TGCGCCAGCAGCCCGCCCGGACAGGGAGGAGAGACCCAGTACTTC.

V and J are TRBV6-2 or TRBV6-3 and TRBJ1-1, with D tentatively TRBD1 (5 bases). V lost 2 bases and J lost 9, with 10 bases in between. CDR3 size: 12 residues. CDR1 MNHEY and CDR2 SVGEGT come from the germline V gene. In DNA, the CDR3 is TGTGCCAGCAGTTACGGGGGGGGTAAAGCTTTCTTT. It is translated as CASSYGGGKAFF.

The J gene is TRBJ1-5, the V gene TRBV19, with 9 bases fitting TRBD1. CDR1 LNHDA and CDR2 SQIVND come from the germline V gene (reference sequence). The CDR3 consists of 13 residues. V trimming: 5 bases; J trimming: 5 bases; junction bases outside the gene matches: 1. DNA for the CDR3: TGTGCCAGTAGTGGGGACAGGGATCAGCCCCAGCATTTT. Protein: CASSGDRDQPQHF.

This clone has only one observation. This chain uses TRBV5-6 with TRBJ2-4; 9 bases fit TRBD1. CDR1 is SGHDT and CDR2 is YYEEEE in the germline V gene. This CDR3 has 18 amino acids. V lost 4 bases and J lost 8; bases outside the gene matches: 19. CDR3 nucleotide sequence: TGTGCCAGCAGCGGGGGAACTCACAGGGGGCCCCCCCGAGACATTCAGTACTTC. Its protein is CASSGGTHRGPPRDIQYF.

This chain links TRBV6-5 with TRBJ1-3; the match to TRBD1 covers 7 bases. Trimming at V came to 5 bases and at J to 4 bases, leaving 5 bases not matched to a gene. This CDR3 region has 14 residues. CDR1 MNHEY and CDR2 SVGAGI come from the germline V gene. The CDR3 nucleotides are TGTGCCAGCAGTATTCGGGACAGAGGAAACACCATATATTTT. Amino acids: CASSIRDRGNTIYF.

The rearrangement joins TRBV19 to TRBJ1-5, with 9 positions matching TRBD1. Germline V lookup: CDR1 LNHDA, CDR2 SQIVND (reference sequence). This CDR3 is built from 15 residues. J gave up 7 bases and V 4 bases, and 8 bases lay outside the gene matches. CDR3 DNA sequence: TGTGCCAGTAGTACCGGACAGGGGTCGGGACAGCCCCAGCATTTT. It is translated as CASSTGQGSGQPQHF.

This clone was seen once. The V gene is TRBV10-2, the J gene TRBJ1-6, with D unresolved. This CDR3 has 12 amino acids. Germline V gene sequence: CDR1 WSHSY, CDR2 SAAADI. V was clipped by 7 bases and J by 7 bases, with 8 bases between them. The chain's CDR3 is CASMAANSPLHF. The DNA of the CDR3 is TGCGCCAGCATGGCCGCCAATTCACCCCTCCACTTT.

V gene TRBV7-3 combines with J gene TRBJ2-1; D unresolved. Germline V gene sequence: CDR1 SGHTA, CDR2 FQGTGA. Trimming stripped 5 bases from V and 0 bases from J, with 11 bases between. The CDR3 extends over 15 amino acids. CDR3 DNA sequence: TGTGCCAGCAGCGCTCATCGTAGCTCCTACAATGAGCAGTTCTTC. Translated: CASSAHRSSYNEQFF.

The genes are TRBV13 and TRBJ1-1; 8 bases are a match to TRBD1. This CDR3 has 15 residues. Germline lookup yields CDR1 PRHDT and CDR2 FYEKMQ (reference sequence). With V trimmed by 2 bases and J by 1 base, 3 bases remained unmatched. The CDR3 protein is CASSLYRGSNTEAFF. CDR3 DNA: TGTGCCAGCAGCTTATACAGGGGGTCGAACACTGAAGCTTTCTTT.

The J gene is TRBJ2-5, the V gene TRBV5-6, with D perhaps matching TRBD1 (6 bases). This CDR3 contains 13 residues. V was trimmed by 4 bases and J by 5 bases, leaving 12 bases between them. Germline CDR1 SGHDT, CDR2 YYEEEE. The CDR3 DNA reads TGTGCCAGCAGCCCGAGGGGGTTGGAGACCCAGTACTTC. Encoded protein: CASSPRGLETQYF.